The 4 T cell receptor beta chains reported below all come from one sample, sequenced in a study of Graves' ophthalmopathy and Graves' hyperthyroidism (dated by TCRdb to 2016 to 2019). TCRdb shows the sequencer as Illumina HiSeq 2000. TCR beta CDR3 regions were amplified from RNA transcripts for repertoire sequencing. The first round was an RT-PCR using HTBI primers with the Qiagen OneStep RT-PCR kit, and this first round was followed by a second-round multiplex PCR, then size selection and purification. TCRdb passed the public sequencing reads through fastp at Q25 and MiXCR, retaining productive beta sequences. Entries that share a CDR3 protein sequence are merged under the most common genes and DNA. The sample data list 340,000 or so distinct CDR3 sequences, and 15% to 20% of these were observed just once. About 12% of the sample lies in the top ten. Sequences were obtained from peripheral blood. Receptor source: an adult man with Graves' ophthalmopathy.

This clonotype showed up many times. The CDR3 here is CASSVGWDRGRNTIYF. CDR3 DNA sequence: TGTGCCAGCAGCGTAGGATGGGACAGGGGGCGAAACACCATATATTTT. The chain links TRBV9 to TRBJ1-3; 12 positions match TRBD1. After removal of 0 bases from V and 5 bases from J, the junction contained 3 bases not matched to a gene. This CDR3 spans 16 amino acids. Germline CDR1 SGDLS, CDR2 YYNGEE.

This clonotype was seen many times. This chain uses TRBV7-2 with TRBJ2-7; a possible D gene is TRBD2 (5 bases). This CDR3 region has 13 residues. Germline CDR1 and CDR2: SGHTA and FQGNSA. With 5 bases removed from V and 6 bases from J, the gap between germline ends came to 14 bases. CDR3 amino acids: CASSAGGFSEQYF. CDR3 coding DNA: TGTGCCAGCAGCGCGGGCGGGTTCTCCGAGCAGTACTTC. Full variable domain (missing parts from reference TRBV7-2 and TRBJ2-7): GAGVSQSPSNKVTEKGKDVELRCDPISGHTALYWYRQSLGQGLEFLIYFQGNSAPDKSGLPSDRFSAERTGGSVSTLTIQRTQQEDSAVYLCASSAGGFSEQYFGPGTRLTVT.

This clonotype was seen many times. The chain has TRBV12-3 or TRBV12-4 and TRBJ2-2, with D unclear. CDR3 length: 14 amino acids. Deletions cut 3 bases from V and 4 bases from J, with 9 bases between. The CDR3 nucleotides are TGTGCCAGCAGTTTGAAAAGGTCCACCGGGGAGCTGTTTTTT. Protein product: CASSLKRSTGELFF.

This clonotype was seen ten or more times. This chain uses TRBV5-5 with TRBJ2-2; 10 nucleotides align to TRBD1. The CDR3 runs to 14 residues. The V gene end was trimmed by 4 bases and the J gene end by 7 bases; junction bases not matched to a gene: 4. Germline V gene data show CDR1 as SGHKS and CDR2 as YYEKEE (reference sequence). CDR3 in DNA: TGTGCCAGCAGCGTGACAGGGGGCCGCGGGGAGCTGTTTTTT. It is translated as CASSVTGGRGELFF.